This T cell receptor (beta chain) was retrieved from a study of human T cells and chemical hapten exposure. Time point of the sample: patch test 3, about 24 weeks after DPC sensitization. As to treatment: therapeutic diphenylcyclopropenone sensitization with weekly scalp DPC. This CDR3 is 12 amino acids long. CDR1 SQVTM and CDR2 ANQGSEA come from the germline V gene. TCRdb recomputed calls from the RACE reads with MiXCR, one row per CDR3 protein. The profile shows tens of thousands of distinct CDR3 sequences, under 15% of them singletons. This receptor was identified in a woman aged 45-65 years with alopecia areata. Some clones in this sample may be carry-over from other donors' samples. The chain uses TRBV29-1 and TRBJ2-2; 9 bases match TRBD1. Sequencing was performed on whole blood, taken in connection with sensitization to the hapten diphenylcyclopropenone (DPC). The CDR3 loop reads CIIRQGAGELFF. In DNA form, the CDR3 reads TGCATCATAAGACAGGGGGCCGGGGAGCTGTTTTTT.